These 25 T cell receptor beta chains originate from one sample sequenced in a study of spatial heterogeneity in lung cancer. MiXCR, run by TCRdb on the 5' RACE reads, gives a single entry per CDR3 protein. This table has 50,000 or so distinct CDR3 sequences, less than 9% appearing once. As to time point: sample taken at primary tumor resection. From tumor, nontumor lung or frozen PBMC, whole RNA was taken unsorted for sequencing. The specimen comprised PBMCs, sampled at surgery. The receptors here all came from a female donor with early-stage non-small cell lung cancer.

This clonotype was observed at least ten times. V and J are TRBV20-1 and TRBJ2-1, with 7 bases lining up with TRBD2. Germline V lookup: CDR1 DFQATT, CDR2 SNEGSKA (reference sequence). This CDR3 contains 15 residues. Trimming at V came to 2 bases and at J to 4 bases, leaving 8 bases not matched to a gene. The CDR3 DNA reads TGCAGTGCTAGAAATAGGGCTAGCGGTTACAATGAGCAGTTCTTC. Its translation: CSARNRASGYNEQFF.

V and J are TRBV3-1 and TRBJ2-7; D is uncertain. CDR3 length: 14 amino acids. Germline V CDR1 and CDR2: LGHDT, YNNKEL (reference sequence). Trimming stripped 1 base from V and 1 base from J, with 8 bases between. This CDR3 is CASSQASVSYEQYF. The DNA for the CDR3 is TGTGCCAGCAGCCAAGCTAGTGTTTCCTACGAGCAGTACTTC.

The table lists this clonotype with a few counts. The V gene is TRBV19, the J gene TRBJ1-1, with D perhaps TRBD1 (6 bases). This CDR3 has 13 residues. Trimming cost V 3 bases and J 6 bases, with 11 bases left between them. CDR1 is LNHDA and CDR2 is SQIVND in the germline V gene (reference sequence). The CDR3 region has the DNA TGTGCCAGTAGTATGAATGGGGGCGCTGAAGCTTTCTTT. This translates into CASSMNGGAEAFF.

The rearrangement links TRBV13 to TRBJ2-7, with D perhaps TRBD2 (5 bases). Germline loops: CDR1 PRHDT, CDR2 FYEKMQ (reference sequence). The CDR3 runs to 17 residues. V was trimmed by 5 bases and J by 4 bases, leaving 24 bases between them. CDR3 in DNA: TGTGCCAGCAGCCCTACAAGGCCGGCGCGGGCGGCGTACGAGCAGTACTTC. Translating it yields CASSPTRPARAAYEQYF.

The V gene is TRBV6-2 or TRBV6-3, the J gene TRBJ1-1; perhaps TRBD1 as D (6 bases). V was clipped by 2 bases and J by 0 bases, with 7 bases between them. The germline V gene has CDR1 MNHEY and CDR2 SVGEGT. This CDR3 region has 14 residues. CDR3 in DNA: TGTGCCAGCAGTTACCACAGGGTGAACACTGAAGCTTTCTTT. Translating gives CASSYHRVNTEAFF.

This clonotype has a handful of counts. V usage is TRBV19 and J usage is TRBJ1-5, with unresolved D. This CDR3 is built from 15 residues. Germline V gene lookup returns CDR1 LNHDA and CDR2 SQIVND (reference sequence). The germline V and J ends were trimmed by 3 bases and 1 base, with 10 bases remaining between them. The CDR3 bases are TGTGCCAGTAGTATCGGGGTAGGGAGCAATCAGCCCCAGCATTTT. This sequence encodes CASSIGVGSNQPQHF. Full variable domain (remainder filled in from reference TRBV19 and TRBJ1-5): DGGITQSPKYLFRKEGQNVTLSCEQNLNHDAMYWYRQDPGQGLRLIYYSQIVNDFQKGDIAEGYSVSREKKESFPLTVTSAQKNPTAFYLCASSIGVGSNQPQHFGDGTRLSIL.

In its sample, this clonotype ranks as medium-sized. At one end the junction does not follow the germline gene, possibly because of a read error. In nucleotides, the CDR3 is TGTGCTAGCAGCTCTACCACTTACGAGCAGTACTTC. Amino acid sequence: CASSSTTYEQYF. The genes are TRBV7-7 and TRBJ2-7; D not resolved. This CDR3 contains 12 residues. Germline V gene sequence: CDR1 SSHAT, CDR2 FNYEAQ (reference sequence).

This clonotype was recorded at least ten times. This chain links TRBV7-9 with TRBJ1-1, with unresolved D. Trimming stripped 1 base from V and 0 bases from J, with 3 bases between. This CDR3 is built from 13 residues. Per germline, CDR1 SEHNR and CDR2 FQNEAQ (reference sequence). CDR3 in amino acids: CASSLVVNTEAFF. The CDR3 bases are TGTGCCAGCAGCTTAGTGGTGAACACTGAAGCTTTCTTT.

This CDR3 reads CASSLTDRGSEQYF. Here the CDR3 DNA reads TGTGCCAGCAGCTTAACGGACAGGGGATCCGAGCAGTACTTC. This chain connects TRBV7-8 to TRBJ2-7; 9 positions match TRBD1. This CDR3 is built from 14 residues. Germline assignment: CDR1 SGHVS and CDR2 FQNEAQ. The V gene end was trimmed by 2 bases and the J gene end by 6 bases; junction bases not matched to a gene: 5.

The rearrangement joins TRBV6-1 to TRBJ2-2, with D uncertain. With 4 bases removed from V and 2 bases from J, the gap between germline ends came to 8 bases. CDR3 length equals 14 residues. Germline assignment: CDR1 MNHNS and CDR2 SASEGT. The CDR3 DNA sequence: TGTGCCAGCAGTGGGTATAGTAACACCGGGGAGCTGTTTTTT. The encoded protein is CASSGYSNTGELFF.

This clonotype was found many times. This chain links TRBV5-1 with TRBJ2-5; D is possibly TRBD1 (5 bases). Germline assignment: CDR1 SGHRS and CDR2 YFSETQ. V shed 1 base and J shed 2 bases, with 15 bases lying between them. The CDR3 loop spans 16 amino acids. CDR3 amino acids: CASSLWGRAIQETQYF. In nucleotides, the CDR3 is TGCGCCAGCAGCTTGTGGGGCAGGGCAATTCAAGAGACCCAGTACTTC.

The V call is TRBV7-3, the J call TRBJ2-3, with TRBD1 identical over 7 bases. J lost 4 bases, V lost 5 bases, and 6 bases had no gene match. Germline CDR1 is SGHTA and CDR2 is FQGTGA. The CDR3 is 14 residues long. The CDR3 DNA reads TGTGCCAGCAGCCCAGGGGGTACGGCAGATACGCAGTATTTT. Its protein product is CASSPGGTADTQYF. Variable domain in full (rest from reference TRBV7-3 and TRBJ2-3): GAGVSQTPSNKVTEKGKYVELRCDPISGHTALYWYRQSLGQGPEFLIYFQGTGAADDSGLPNDRFFAVRPEGSVSTLKIQRTERGDSAVYLCASSPGGTADTQYFGPGTRLTVL.

CDR3 amino acids: CSATRPGLQETQYF. Written as DNA, the CDR3 is TGCAGTGCAACTCGACCGGGACTCCAAGAGACCCAGTACTTC. This chain connects TRBV20-1 to TRBJ2-5; weak D call: TRBD2 (6 bases). Trimming removed 6 bases at V and 1 base at J, with 15 bases between. CDR1 DFQATT and CDR2 SNEGSKA come from the germline V gene (reference sequence). The CDR3 covers 14 residues.

This CDR3 is CASSSGRVTKNIQYF. In nucleotides, the CDR3 is TGTGCCAGCAGTTCGGGTAGGGTGACCAAAAACATTCAGTACTTC. V gene TRBV6-5 combines with J gene TRBJ2-4; D unclear. V was cut by 4 bases and J by 2 bases, with 12 bases left in between. CDR3 length equals 15 residues. The germline gives CDR1 MNHEY, CDR2 SVGAGI.

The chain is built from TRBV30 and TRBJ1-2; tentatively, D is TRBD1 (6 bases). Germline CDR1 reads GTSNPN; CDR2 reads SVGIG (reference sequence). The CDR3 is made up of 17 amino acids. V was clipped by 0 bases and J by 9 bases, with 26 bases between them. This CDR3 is CAWSVNRGQGPTRRYTF. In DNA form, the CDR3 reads TGTGCCTGGAGTGTAAATCGGGGGCAGGGACCAACTCGGCGCTACACCTTC.

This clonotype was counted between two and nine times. Here the CDR3 DNA reads TGTGCCAGCAGTGACCGAACGGGGGGGTTCGATCAGCCCCAGCATTTT. Translated, it gives CASSDRTGGFDQPQHF. The chain couples TRBV2 to TRBJ1-5; TRBD1 might be the D (5 bases). The germline gives CDR1 SNHLY, CDR2 FYNNEI. Trimming cost V 3 bases and J 5 bases, with 17 bases left between them. CDR3 length equals 16 residues. Combining the CDR3 with reference TRBV2 and TRBJ1-5 gives the whole variable domain EPEVTQTPSHQVTQMGQEVILRCVPISNHLYFYWYRQILGQKVEFLVSFYNNEISEKSEIFDDQFSVERPDGSNFTLKIRSTKLEDSAMYFCASSDRTGGFDQPQHFGDGTRLSIL.

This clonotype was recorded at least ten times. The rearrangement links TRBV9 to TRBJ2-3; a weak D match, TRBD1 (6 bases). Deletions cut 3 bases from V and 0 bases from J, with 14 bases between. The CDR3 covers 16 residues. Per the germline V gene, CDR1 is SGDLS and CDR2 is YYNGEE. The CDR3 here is CASSAFMDRSTDTQYF. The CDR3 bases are TGTGCCAGCAGCGCCTTCATGGACAGAAGCACAGATACGCAGTATTTT.

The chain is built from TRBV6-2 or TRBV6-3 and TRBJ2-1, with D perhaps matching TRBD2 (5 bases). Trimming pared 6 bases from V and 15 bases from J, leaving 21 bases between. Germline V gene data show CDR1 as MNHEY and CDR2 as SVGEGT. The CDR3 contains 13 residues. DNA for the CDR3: TGTGCCAGCAGCCGCCCCCACGGACTCCATTGGTTCTTC. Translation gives CASSRPHGLHWFF.

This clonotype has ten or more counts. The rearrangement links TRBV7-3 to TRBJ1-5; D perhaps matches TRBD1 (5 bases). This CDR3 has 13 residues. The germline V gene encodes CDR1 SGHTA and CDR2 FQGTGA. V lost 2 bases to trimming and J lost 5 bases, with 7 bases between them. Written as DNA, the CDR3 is TGTGCCAGCAGCTTACAAGGGGATCAGCCCCAGCATTTT. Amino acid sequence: CASSLQGDQPQHF.

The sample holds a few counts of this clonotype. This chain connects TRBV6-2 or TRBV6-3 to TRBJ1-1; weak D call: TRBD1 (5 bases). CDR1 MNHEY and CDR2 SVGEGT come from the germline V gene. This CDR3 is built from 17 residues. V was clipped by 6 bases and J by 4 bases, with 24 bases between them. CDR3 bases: TGTGCCAGCAGCCAAATGCCAACTCTTATGGGGGTCACTGAAGCTTTCTTT. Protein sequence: CASSQMPTLMGVTEAFF.

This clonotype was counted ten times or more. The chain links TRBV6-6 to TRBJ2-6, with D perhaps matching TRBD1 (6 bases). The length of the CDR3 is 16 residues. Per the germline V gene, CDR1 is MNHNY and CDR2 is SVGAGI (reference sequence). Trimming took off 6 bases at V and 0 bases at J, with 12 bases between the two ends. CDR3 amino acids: CASRHVGGSGANVLTF. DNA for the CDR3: TGTGCCAGCAGGCACGTAGGGGGCTCTGGGGCCAACGTCCTGACTTTC.

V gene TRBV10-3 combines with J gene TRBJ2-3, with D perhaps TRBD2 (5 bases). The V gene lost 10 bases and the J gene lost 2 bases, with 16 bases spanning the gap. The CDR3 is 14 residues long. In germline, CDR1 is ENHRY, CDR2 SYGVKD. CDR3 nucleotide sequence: TGTGCCACGAAGACCGCCGGGGACACAGATACGCAGTATTTT. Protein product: CATKTAGDTDTQYF.

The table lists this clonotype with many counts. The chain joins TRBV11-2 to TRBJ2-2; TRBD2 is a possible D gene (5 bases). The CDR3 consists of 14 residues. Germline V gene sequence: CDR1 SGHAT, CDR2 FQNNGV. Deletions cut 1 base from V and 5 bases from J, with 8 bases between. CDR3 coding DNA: TGTGCCAGCAGCTTAGTCCCGGGGACCGGGGAGCTGTTTTTT. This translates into CASSLVPGTGELFF.

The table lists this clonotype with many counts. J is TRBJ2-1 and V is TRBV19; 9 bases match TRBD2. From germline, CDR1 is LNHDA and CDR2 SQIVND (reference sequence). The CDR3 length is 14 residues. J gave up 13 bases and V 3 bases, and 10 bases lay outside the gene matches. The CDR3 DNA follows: TGTGCCAGTAGTATGGGGATAGCGGGGGCCCAACAGTTCTTC. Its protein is CASSMGIAGAQQFF.

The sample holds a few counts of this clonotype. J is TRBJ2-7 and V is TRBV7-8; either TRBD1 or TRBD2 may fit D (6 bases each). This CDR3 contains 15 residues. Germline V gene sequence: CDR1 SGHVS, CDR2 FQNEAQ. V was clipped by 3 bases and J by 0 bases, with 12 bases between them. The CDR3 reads CASSLGGSNSYEQYF. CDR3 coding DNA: TGTGCCAGCAGCTTGGGGGGCTCGAACTCCTACGAGCAGTACTTC.